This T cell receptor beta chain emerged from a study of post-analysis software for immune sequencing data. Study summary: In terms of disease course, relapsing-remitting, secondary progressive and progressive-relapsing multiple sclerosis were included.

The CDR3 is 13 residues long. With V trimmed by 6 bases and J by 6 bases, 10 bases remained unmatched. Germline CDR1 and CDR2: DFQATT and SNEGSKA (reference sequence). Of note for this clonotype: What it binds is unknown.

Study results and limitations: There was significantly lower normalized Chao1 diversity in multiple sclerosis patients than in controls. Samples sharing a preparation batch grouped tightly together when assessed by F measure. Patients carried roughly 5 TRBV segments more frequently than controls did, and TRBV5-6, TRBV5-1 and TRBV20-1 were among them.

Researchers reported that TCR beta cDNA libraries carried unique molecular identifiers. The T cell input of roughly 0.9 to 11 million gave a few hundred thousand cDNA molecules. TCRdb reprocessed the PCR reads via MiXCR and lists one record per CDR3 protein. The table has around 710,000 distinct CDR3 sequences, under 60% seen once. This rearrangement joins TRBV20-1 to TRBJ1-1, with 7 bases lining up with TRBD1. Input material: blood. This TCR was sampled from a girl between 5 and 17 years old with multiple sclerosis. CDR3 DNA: TGCAGTGCAGTCGACAGGGTGGAGGCTGAAGCTTTCTTT. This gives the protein CSAVDRVEAEAFF.